These T cell receptor beta chains were read from a single sample in a study of blood T cell repertoires in COVID-19. The data were produced by immunoSEQ multiplex PCR, yet TCRdb's version contains in-frame clones alone and is incomplete. Among approximately 480,000 clones, roughly nine tenths were seen once, and the ten largest hold 0.7% to 1%. The sequenced material came from peripheral blood. The source of these receptors is a man between 18 and 35 years old with COVID-19, enrolled during active disease. The CDR3 runs from the conserved cysteine through the conserved F or W. Each record gives: clone size, V gene, J gene, D gene, CDR3 DNA, CDR3 protein. The D gene is left open where the match is weak. For some rows the clone size is stated as once, few or many, or as a class when expanded; others skip it.

NA	TRBV24-1	TRBJ2-1	TRBD2	TGTGCCACCAGTGATGCGACTAGCGGGGGGGCCTTACCCGAGCAGTTCTTC	CATSDATSGGALPEQFF
NA	TRBV5-1	TRBJ2-5	TRBD1	TGCGCCAGCAGCTTAGCCGGGACAGGGGTCAAGACCCAGTACTTC	CASSLAGTGVKTQYF
NA	TRBV3-1/TRBV3-2	TRBJ2-7	NA	TGTGCCAGCAGCCGGACACGAAACTACGAGCAGTACTTC	CASSRTRNYEQYF
NA	TRBV5-1	TRBJ2-1	TRBD2	TGCGCCAGCAGCTTGGGTTCTAGCGGAGTATACAATGAGCAGTTCTTC	CASSLGSSGVYNEQFF
NA	TRBV5-4	TRBJ1-2	NA	TGTGCCAGCAGCTTCAATAACTATGGCTACACCTTC	CASSFNNYGYTF
NA	TRBV21-1	TRBJ1-4	NA	TGTGCCAGCAGCAAAGTAGGGGACAGGGGGGCTTGTAGGGAAAAACTGTTTTTT	CASSKVGDRGACREKLFF
NA	TRBV2	TRBJ2-5	NA	TGTGCCAGCAGCCGGGGTTTCCAAGAGACCCAGTACTTC	CASSRGFQETQYF
NA	TRBV11-3	TRBJ2-7	NA	TGTGCCAGCAGCCGGACACTTTCCTACGAGCAGTACTTC	CASSRTLSYEQYF
NA	TRBV11-2	TRBJ2-1	NA	TGTGCCAGCAGCCTGGACTCAATCTACAATGAGCAGTTCTTC	CASSLDSIYNEQFF
NA	TRBV11-2	TRBJ2-5	NA	TGTGCCAGCAGCTTACGGATACTCGGGGAGACCCAGTACTTC	CASSLRILGETQYF
NA	TRBV6-5	TRBJ1-2	NA	TGTGCCAGCAGTTCCGGCGGGGGCCTCTATGGCTACACCTTC	CASSSGGGLYGYTF
NA	TRBV5-1	TRBJ2-3	TRBD1	TGCGCCAGCAGCTTACAGGGGGATGGAGATACGCAGTATTTT	CASSLQGDGDTQYF
once	TRBV3-1/TRBV3-2	TRBJ2-2	TRBD1	TGTGCCAGCAGCCAACCACAGGGGGCCTTCGGGGAGCTGTTTTTT	CASSQPQGAFGELFF
NA	TRBV13	TRBJ2-2	TRBD2	TGTGCCAGCAGCTCGCTAGCGGGGGGGCTAAACACCGGGGAGCTGTTTTTT	CASSSLAGGLNTGELFF
NA	TRBV15	TRBJ2-7	NA	TGTGCCACCAGCAGAGGGCCAGCGGGCTCACCGCCCTACGAGCAGTACTTC	CATSRGPAGSPPYEQYF